The following is a T cell receptor beta chain sequence with its context. What it binds is not known. The data were produced by immunoSEQ multiplex PCR, yet TCRdb's version contains in-frame clones alone and is incomplete. The table includes 45,000 to 55,000 clones, around 81% detected once. This sample stems from a study of OX40 agonist ivuxolimab in advanced cancers. Study-level information: The dose-escalation group included hepatocellular carcinoma, melanoma, renal cell carcinoma and head and neck cancer. Among those enrolled, mean age was 60 years (range about 23 to 79) and about 79% were male.

In germline, CDR1 is LNHDA, CDR2 SQIVND (reference sequence). V lost 5 bases to trimming and J lost 8 bases, with 18 bases between them. This CDR3 has 14 amino acids. With autoimmune disease history or systemic immunosuppression, patients were excluded. Findings of the study overall: Partial responders dosed at 0.1-3.0 mg/kg displayed clonal expansion ranking among the lowest.

The input for sequencing was CD4+ or CD8+ T cells sorted from blood, taken in a trial of the OX40 agonist ivuxolimab. This TCR was sampled from an adult with an advanced solid tumor such as melanoma, head and neck, liver or kidney cancer. This rearrangement joins TRBV19 to TRBJ1-2; D is undetermined. CDR3 coding DNA: TGTGCCAGTAGTCCCTACGCCATGACGGGGGGCTACACCTTC. Its protein is CASSPYAMTGGYTF.